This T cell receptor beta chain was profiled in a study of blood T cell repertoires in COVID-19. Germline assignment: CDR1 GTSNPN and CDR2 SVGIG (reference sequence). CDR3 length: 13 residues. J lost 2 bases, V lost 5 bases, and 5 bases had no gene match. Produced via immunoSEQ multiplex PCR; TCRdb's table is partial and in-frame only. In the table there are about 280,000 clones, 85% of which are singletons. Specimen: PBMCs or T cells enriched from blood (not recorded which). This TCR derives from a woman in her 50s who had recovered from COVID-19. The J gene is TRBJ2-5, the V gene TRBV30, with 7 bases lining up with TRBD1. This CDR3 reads CAWDGTAQETQYF. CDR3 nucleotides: TGTGCCTGGGATGGGACAGCTCAAGAGACCCAGTACTTC. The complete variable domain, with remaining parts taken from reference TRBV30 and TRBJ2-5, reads SQTIHQWPATLVQPVGSPLSLECTVEGTSNPNLYWYRQAAGRGLQLLFYSVGIGQISSEVPQNLSASRPQDRQFILSSKKLLLSDSGFYLCAWDGTAQETQYFGPGTRLLVL.